This TCR beta chain was sequenced during a study of graft-versus-host responses after intestinal transplantation. Study as a whole: Isolated intestinal, liver-intestinal, or multivisceral transplants were what recipients had. Once they had received anti-thymocyte globulin induction, all recipients took tacrolimus and steroids for 2 to 4 years.

Profiled with immunoSEQ multiplex PCR; TCRdb holds only in-frame clones, not every one. The data contain about 130,000 clones, about nine tenths of them singletons. On this clone: The antigen is not known.

Germline lookup yields CDR1 SSHAT and CDR2 FNYEAQ (reference sequence). With V trimmed by 5 bases and J by 4 bases, 18 bases remained unmatched. The CDR3 is 19 residues long. Study results and limitations: With peak circulating GvH clone levels came an association with early post-transplant HvG declines. Within allografts, high graft-versus-host to host-versus-graft clonal ratios were seen among patients with graft-donor T cell macrochimerism.

The sample in question was unstimulated CD4+ T cells sorted from spleen or lymph node cells, obtained before intestinal transplant. This TCR was sampled from a human donor who received an intestinal transplant. The rearrangement joins TRBV7-7 to TRBJ2-2; 8 bases are shared with TRBD2. The DNA of the CDR3 is TGTGCCAGCAGCCCCAATCAACCCCCAGCGGGAGATCCCACCGGGGAGCTGTTTTTT. Translated, it gives CASSPNQPPAGDPTGELFF.